This T cell receptor (beta chain) was captured by sequencing in a study of blood T cell repertoires in COVID-19. The germline V and J ends were trimmed by 0 bases and 5 bases, with 15 bases remaining between them. Germline V gives CDR1 SGHRS, CDR2 YFSETQ. This CDR3 contains 15 residues. Measured with immunoSEQ multiplex PCR; TCRdb has only the in-frame clones, and not every one. The sample lists hundreds of thousands of clones, just under 90% occurring once. This receptor was identified in a woman aged 45-59 years who had recovered from COVID-19. Material: PBMCs or T cells enriched from blood (not recorded which). The chain links TRBV5-1 to TRBJ2-7; weak D call: TRBD1 (6 bases). The CDR3 region has the DNA TGCGCCAGCAGCTTGGTGGGCCAGGGGACAAACGAGCAGTACTTC. Its translation is CASSLVGQGTNEQYF. Looking up the rest from reference TRBV5-1 and TRBJ2-7 gives the full variable domain: KAGVTQTPRYLIKTRGQQVTLSCSPISGHRSVSWYQQTPGQGLQFLFEYFSETQRNKGNFPGRFSGRQFSNSRSEMNVSTLELGDSALYLCASSLVGQGTNEQYFGPGTRLTVT.